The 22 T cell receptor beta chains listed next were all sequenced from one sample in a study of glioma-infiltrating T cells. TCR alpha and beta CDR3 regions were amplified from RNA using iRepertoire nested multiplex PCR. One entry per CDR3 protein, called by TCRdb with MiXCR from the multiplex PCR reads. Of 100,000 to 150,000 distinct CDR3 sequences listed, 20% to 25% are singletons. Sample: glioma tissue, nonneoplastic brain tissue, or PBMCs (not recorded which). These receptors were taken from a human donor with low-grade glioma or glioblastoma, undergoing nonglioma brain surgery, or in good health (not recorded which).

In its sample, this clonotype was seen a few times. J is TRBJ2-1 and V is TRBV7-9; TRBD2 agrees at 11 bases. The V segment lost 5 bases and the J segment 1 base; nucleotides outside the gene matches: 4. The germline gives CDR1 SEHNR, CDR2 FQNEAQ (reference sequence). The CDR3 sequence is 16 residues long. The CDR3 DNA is TGTGCCAGCAGCGCGCGGACTAGCGGGTCCTACAATGAGCAGTTCTTC. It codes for CASSARTSGSYNEQFF.

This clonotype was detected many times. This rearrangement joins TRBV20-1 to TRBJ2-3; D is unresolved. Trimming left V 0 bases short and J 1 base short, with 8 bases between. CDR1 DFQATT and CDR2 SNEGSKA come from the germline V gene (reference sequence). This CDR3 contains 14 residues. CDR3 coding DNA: TGCAGTGCTAGAGATGAGTCGGGCACAGATACGCAGTATTTT. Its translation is CSARDESGTDTQYF.

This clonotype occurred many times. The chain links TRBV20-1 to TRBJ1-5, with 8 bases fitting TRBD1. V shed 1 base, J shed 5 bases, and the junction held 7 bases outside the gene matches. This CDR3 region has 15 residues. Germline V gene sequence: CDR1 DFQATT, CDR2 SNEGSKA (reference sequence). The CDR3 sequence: CSARVTGQAYQPQHF. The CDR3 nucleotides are TGCAGTGCTAGAGTTACGGGACAGGCTTATCAGCCCCAGCATTTT.

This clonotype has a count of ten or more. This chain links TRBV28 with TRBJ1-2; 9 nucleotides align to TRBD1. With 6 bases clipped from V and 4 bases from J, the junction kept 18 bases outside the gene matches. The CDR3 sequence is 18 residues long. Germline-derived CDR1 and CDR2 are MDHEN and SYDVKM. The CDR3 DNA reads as TGTGCCAGCAGCTTGACCGGGACAGGGATGGTTGGTGGCTATGGCTACACCTTC. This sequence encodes CASSLTGTGMVGGYGYTF.

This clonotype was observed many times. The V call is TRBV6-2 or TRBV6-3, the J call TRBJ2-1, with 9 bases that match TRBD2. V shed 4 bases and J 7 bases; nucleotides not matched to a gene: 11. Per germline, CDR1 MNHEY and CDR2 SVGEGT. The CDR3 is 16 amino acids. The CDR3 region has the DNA TGTGCCAGCAGTTCACCTGTAGCGGGAGTAGGTAATGAGCAGTTCTTC. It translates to CASSSPVAGVGNEQFF.

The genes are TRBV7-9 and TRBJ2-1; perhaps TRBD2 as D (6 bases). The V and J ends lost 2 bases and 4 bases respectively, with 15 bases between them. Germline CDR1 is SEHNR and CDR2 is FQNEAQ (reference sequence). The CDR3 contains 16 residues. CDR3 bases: TGTGCCAGCAGCTTATCACTAGCCCGGACGTACAATGAGCAGTTCTTC. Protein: CASSLSLARTYNEQFF.

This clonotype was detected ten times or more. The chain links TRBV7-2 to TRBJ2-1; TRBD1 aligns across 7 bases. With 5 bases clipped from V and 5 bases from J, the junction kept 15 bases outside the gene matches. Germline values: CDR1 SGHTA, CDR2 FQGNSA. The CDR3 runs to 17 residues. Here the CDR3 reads CASSPSWSTGTDNEQFF. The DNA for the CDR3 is TGTGCCAGCAGCCCTAGTTGGTCGACCGGGACAGACAATGAGCAGTTCTTC.

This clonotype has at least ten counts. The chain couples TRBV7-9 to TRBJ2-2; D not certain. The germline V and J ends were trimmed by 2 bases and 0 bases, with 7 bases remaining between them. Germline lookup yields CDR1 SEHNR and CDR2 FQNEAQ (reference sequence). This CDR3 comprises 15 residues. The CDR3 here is CASSLNDPNTGELFF. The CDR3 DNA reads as TGTGCCAGCAGCTTAAACGACCCGAACACCGGGGAGCTGTTTTTT.

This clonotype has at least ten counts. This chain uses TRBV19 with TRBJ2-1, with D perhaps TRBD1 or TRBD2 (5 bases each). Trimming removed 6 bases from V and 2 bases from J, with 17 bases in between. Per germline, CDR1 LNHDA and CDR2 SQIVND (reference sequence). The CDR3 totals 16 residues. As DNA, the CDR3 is TGTGCCAGTAGGGGGGTAGGGAGTGTCCCCTACAATGAGCAGTTCTTC. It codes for CASRGVGSVPYNEQFF.

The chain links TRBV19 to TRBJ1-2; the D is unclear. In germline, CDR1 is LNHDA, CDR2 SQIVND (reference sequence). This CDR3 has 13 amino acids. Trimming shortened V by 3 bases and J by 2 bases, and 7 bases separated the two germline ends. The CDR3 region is CASSIRINYGYTF. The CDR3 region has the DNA TGTGCCAGTAGTATCCGGATAAACTATGGCTACACCTTC.

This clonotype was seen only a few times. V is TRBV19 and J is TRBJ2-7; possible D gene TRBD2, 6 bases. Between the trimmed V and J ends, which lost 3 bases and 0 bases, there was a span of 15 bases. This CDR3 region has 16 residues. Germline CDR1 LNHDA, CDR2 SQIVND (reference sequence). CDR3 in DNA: TGTGCCAGTAGTATTATGAGTACCGGGAGCTCCTACGAGCAGTACTTC. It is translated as CASSIMSTGSSYEQYF.

As DNA, the CDR3 is TGTGCCAGCGGGGCTAGCGGAACCTACGAGCAGTACTTC. It codes for CASGASGTYEQYF. The chain employs TRBV12-3 or TRBV12-4 and TRBJ2-7; 7 bases align to TRBD2. V was pared by 8 bases and J by 2 bases, with 6 bases of the junction left unmatched. This CDR3 spans 13 amino acids.

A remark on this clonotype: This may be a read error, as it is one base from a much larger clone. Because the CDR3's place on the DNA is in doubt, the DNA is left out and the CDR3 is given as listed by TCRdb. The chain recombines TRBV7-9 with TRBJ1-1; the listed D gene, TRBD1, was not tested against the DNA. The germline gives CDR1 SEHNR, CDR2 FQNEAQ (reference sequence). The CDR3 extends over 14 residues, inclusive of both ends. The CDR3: CASSLVGQGSESFF.

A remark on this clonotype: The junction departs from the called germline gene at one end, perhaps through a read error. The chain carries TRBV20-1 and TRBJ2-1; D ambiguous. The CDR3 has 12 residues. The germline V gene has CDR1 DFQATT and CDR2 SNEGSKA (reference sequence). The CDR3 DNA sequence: TGTAGTGCTCCCAGAGAGAACAATAAGCAGTTCTTC. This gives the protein CSAPRENNKQFF.

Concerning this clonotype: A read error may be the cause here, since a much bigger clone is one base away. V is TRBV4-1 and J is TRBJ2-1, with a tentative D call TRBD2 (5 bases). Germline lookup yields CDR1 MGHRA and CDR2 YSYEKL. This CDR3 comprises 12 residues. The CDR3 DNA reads TGCGCCAGCGGCCAAGTAGCGACGGAGCAGTTCTTC. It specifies CASGQVATEQFF.

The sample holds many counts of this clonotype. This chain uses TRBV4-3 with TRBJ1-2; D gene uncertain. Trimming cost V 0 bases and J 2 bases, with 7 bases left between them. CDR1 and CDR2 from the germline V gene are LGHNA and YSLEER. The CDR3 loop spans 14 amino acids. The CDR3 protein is CASSQDWGNYGYTF. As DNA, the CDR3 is TGCGCCAGCAGCCAAGATTGGGGAAACTATGGCTACACCTTC.

CDR3 amino acids: CSVEERQETQYF. The CDR3 bases are TGCAGCGTTGAGGAGCGTCAAGAGACCCAGTACTTC. The chain carries TRBV29-1 and TRBJ2-5; unclear D gene. V lost 3 bases, J lost 2 bases, and 7 bases lay in between. Germline assignment: CDR1 SQVTM and CDR2 ANQGSEA. The CDR3 loop spans 12 amino acids. Based on the CDR3 plus reference TRBV29-1 and TRBJ2-5, the full variable domain is SAVISQKPSRDICQRGTSLTIQCQVDSQVTMMFWYRQQPGQSLTLIATANQGSEATYESGFVIDKFPISRPNLTFSTLTVSNMSPEDSSIYLCSVEERQETQYFGPGTRLLVL.

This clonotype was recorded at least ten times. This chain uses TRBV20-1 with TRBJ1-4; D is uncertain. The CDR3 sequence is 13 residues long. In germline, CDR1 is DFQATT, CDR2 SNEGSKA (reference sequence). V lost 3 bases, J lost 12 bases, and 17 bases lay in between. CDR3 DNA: TGCAGTGCTAGCCCCCCTTTTAGGGAGGAACTGTTTTTT. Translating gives CSASPPFREELFF.

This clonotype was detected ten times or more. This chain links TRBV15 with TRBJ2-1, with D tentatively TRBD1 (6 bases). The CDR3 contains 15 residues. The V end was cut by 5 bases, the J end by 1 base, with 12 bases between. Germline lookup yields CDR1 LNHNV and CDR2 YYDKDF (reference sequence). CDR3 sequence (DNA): TGTGCCACCAGCGCTACAGGGAATTCCTACAATGAGCAGTTCTTC. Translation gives CATSATGNSYNEQFF.

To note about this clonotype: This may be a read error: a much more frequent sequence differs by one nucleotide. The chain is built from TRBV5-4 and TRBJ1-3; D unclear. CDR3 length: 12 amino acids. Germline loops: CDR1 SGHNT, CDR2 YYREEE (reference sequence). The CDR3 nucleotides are TGTGCCAGCAGCTTGGAAGGAAACGCCATATATTTT. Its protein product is CASSLEGNAIYF.

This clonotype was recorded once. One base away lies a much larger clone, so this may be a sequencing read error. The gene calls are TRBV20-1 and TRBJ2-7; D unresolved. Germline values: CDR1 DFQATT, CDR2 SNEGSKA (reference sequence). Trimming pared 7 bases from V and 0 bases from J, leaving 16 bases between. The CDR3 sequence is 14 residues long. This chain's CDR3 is CSDTPMESSYEQYF. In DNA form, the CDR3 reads TGCAGTGATACCCCGATGGAGAGCTCCTACGAGCAGTACTTC.

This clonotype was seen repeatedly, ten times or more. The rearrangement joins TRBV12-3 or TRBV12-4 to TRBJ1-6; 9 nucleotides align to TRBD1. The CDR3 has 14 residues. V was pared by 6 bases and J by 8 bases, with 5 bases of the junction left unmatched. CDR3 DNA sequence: TGTGCCAGCAGGGGACAGGGTGTCCATTCACCCCTCCACTTT. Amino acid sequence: CASRGQGVHSPLHF.